The 30 T cell receptor beta chains reported below all come from one sample, sequenced in a study. TCRdb redid the calling of the 5' RACE reads with MiXCR, one entry per CDR3 protein. Among around 9,000 distinct CDR3 sequences listed, around 67% were seen once. The sequenced sample was tumor-infiltrating naive CD4+ T cells sorted from the breast tumor. Subset of the sample: naive CD4+ T cells, CD4+CD45RA+CD25-. Receptor source: a female donor with breast cancer.

The chain combines TRBV5-1 with TRBJ1-1, with a weak D call TRBD1 (5 bases). Trimming shortened V by 5 bases and J by 0 bases, and 8 bases separated the two germline ends. Germline CDR1 reads SGHRS; CDR2 reads YFSETQ. The CDR3 length is 13 residues. The CDR3 sequence: CASSRDVNTEAFF. CDR3 coding DNA: TGCGCCAGCAGTCGGGACGTGAACACTGAAGCTTTCTTT.

The rearrangement joins TRBV20-1 to TRBJ1-1; D is uncertain. The length of the CDR3 is 11 residues. Trimming shortened V by 5 bases and J by 11 bases, and 15 bases separated the two germline ends. The germline CDR1 and CDR2 sequences are DFQATT and SNEGSKA (reference sequence). The CDR3 spells CSAGNLKGAFF. DNA for the CDR3: TGCAGTGCTGGGAACCTAAAAGGGGCTTTCTTT.

The table lists this clonotype with a few counts. The CDR3 DNA reads TGCAGTGTAGGGAAACCTAACTATGGCTACACCTTC. This gives the protein CSVGKPNYGYTF. The chain recombines TRBV20-1 with TRBJ1-2; D not resolved. This CDR3 has 12 residues. The germline gives CDR1 DFQATT, CDR2 SNEGSKA (reference sequence). Between the trimmed V and J ends, which lost 7 bases and 0 bases, there was a span of 9 bases.

This clonotype showed up just a few times. This sequence joins TRBV7-9 and TRBJ2-2; D remains unclear. V shed 6 bases and J shed 5 bases, with 16 bases lying between them. The CDR3 spans 15 residues. Looked up from germline, CDR1 is SEHNR and CDR2 is FQNEAQ (reference sequence). CDR3 residues: CASRHDLRGTGELFF. CDR3 in DNA: TGTGCCAGCAGACACGATCTAAGAGGTACCGGGGAGCTGTTTTTT.

This chain connects TRBV6-5 to TRBJ2-7, with D tentatively TRBD2 (7 bases). The CDR3 contains 15 residues. V shed 0 bases and J shed 1 base, with 10 bases lying between them. Germline V CDR1 and CDR2: MNHEY, SVGAGI. The CDR3 is CASSYSGGQSYEQYF. The DNA of the CDR3 is TGTGCCAGCAGTTACTCGGGGGGGCAATCCTACGAGCAGTACTTC.

The chain is built from TRBV7-6 and TRBJ2-7; D is perhaps TRBD2 (6 bases). The CDR3 covers 19 residues. Looked up from germline, CDR1 is SGHVS and CDR2 is FNYEAQ. Between the trimmed V and J ends, which lost 3 bases and 6 bases, there was a span of 30 bases. CDR3 protein: CASSFLRGTCGLPEGEQYF. In DNA, the CDR3 is TGTGCCAGCAGCTTCTTACGGGGGACCTGTGGACTCCCCGAGGGCGAGCAGTACTTC.

This chain uses TRBV7-2 with TRBJ2-7, with unresolved D. Germline V gene data show CDR1 as SGHTA and CDR2 as FQGNSA. The length of the CDR3 is 13 residues. V was clipped by 1 base and J by 4 bases, with 8 bases between them. CDR3 sequence (DNA): TGTGCCAGCAGCTTAGGTGTAGCATACGAGCAGTACTTC. It translates to CASSLGVAYEQYF.

V and J are TRBV7-6 and TRBJ2-1; D not resolved. This CDR3 is built from 13 residues. Germline CDR1 is SGHVS and CDR2 is FNYEAQ. V lost 5 bases to trimming and J lost 9 bases, with 14 bases between them. Here the CDR3 reads CASSPMTDSEQFF. The CDR3 DNA reads TGTGCCAGCAGCCCGATGACGGATAGTGAGCAGTTCTTC.

The V gene is TRBV20-1, the J gene TRBJ2-1; 10 bases are shared with TRBD2. CDR3 size: 17 residues. With V trimmed by 0 bases and J by 7 bases, 12 bases remained unmatched. CDR1 and CDR2 from the germline V gene are DFQATT and SNEGSKA (reference sequence). The CDR3 DNA reads as TGCAGTGCTAGAGATATCATGGTAGCGGGGGGCCGAAATGAGCAGTTCTTC. It is translated as CSARDIMVAGGRNEQFF.

This clonotype was observed a handful of times. The rearrangement joins TRBV7-3 to TRBJ2-5; 8 nucleotides align to TRBD1. Germline V CDR1 and CDR2: SGHTA, FQGTGA. This CDR3 comprises 15 residues. J gave up 5 bases and V 5 bases, and 10 bases lay outside the gene matches. This CDR3 reads CASSRQGPPGETQYF. The DNA for the CDR3 is TGTGCCAGCAGCAGACAGGGGCCGCCGGGCGAGACCCAGTACTTC.

This sequence joins TRBV20-1 and TRBJ1-2; no clear D. Germline lookup yields CDR1 DFQATT and CDR2 SNEGSKA (reference sequence). CDR3 size: 14 residues. V was clipped by 2 bases and J by 1 base, with 11 bases between them. The CDR3 is CSARPTRVNYGYTF. The CDR3 nucleotides read TGCAGTGCTAGACCAACGAGAGTTAACTATGGCTACACCTTC.

This clonotype was counted between two and nine times. The rearrangement uses TRBV29-1 and TRBJ1-1; 7 nucleotides align to TRBD1. The CDR3 loop spans 14 amino acids. Germline V gives CDR1 SQVTM, CDR2 ANQGSEA. J was trimmed by 4 bases and V by 2 bases; bases with no gene match: 7. Here the CDR3 reads CSVERDRKVTEAFF. CDR3 sequence (DNA): TGCAGCGTTGAAAGGGACAGAAAAGTCACTGAAGCTTTCTTT. Filled out from reference TRBV29-1 and TRBJ1-1, the complete variable domain reads SAVISQKPSRDICQRGTSLTIQCQVDSQVTMMFWYRQQPGQSLTLIATANQGSEATYESGFVIDKFPISRPNLTFSTLTVSNMSPEDSSIYLCSVERDRKVTEAFFGQGTRLTVV.

CDR3 in amino acids: CASRPAGGPSGETQYF. In DNA form, the CDR3 reads TGTGCCAGCAGGCCAGCGGGGGGCCCCTCGGGGGAGACCCAGTACTTC. The V gene is TRBV27, the J gene TRBJ2-5; 9 bases fit TRBD2. J was trimmed by 5 bases and V by 6 bases; bases with no gene match: 13. The germline V gene encodes CDR1 MNHEY and CDR2 SMNVEV (reference sequence). This CDR3 is 16 amino acids long.

This clonotype occurred once. The chain combines TRBV20-1 with TRBJ2-7; 7 bases line up with TRBD2. Per the germline V gene, CDR1 is DFQATT and CDR2 is SNEGSKA (reference sequence). V was clipped by 3 bases and J by 7 bases; unmatched bases: 15. The CDR3 extends over 15 amino acids. The CDR3 protein is CSARGLIGGRGEQYF. In DNA, the CDR3 is TGCAGTGCTAGGGGCCTAATTGGAGGGCGGGGGGAGCAGTACTTC.

The chain carries TRBV4-2 and TRBJ1-4, with TRBD1 matching over 7 bases. CDR3 length: 15 residues. Germline trimming cut 0 bases from V and 7 bases from J; bases unmatched to any gene: 5. CDR1 is LGHNA and CDR2 is YNFKEQ in the germline V gene. CDR3 loop: CASSQDTGAGEKLFF. Written as DNA, the CDR3 is TGTGCCAGCAGCCAAGACACAGGGGCAGGTGAAAAACTGTTTTTT.

The chain employs TRBV12-3 or TRBV12-4 and TRBJ2-1; TRBD1 is a possible D gene (6 bases). Trimming took 3 bases from V and 0 from J, leaving 12 bases between them. The CDR3 has 16 residues. The CDR3 DNA reads as TGTGCCAGCAGTTTTGGCGGACAGTACTCCTACAATGAGCAGTTCTTC. Amino acids: CASSFGGQYSYNEQFF.

In regard to this clonotype: At one of its ends the junction is not consistent with the germline gene, which may arise from a read error. The chain is built from TRBV25-1 and TRBJ2-2; 10 nucleotides match TRBD2. CDR3 length equals 15 residues. CDR1 MGHDK and CDR2 SYGVNS come from the germline V gene. CDR3 amino acids: CASRTSGRNTGELVF. Here the CDR3 DNA reads TGTGCCAGCAGGACTAGCGGGCGGAACACCGGGGAGCTGGTTTTT.

The V and J genes are TRBV11-1 and TRBJ2-4, with a possible D match to TRBD2 (6 bases). This CDR3 region has 16 residues. CDR1 is SGHAT, CDR2 FQDESV, per germline (reference sequence). The ends were cut back, 3 bases at V and 0 bases at J, with 12 bases in the middle. CDR3 amino acids: CASSLNGGLAKNIQYF. The CDR3 region has the DNA TGTGCCAGCAGCTTGAATGGAGGGTTAGCCAAAAACATTCAGTACTTC.

This clonotype was detected once. Compared with germline, one end of the junction differs, possibly owing to a read error. This chain joins TRBV10-3 and TRBJ2-7; D is unclear. This CDR3 contains 11 residues. The germline V gene encodes CDR1 ENHRY and CDR2 SYGVKD. CDR3 DNA sequence: TGCGCCATCAGTGATAGCTACGAGCAGTACTTC. It codes for CAISDSYEQYF.

Points on this clonotype: The CDR3 carries no conserved terminal phenylalanine or tryptophan, so it likely arises from a read error. This chain connects TRBV5-1 to TRBJ2-5; the D call may be TRBD1 or TRBD2 (5 bases each). Germline assignment: CDR1 SGHRS and CDR2 YFSETQ. The CDR3 has 14 amino acids. Trimming shortened V by 6 bases and J by 2 bases, and 14 bases separated the two germline ends. For the CDR3, the DNA is TGCGCCAGCACTAACTCCGGGGCTCAAGAGACCCAGTACTAC. Protein sequence: CASTNSGAQETQYY.

This chain connects TRBV9 to TRBJ2-7; TRBD2 matches at 9 bases. Germline V CDR1 and CDR2: SGDLS, YYNGEE. CDR3 length: 13 residues. Trimming at V came to 7 bases and at J to 5 bases, leaving 7 bases not matched to a gene. As DNA, the CDR3 is TGTGCCAGCTCCCAGCGGGGGGCCCACGAGCAGTACTTC. Amino acids: CASSQRGAHEQYF. Together with reference TRBV9 and TRBJ2-7, the CDR3 gives the full variable domain: DSGVTQTPKHLITATGQRVTLRCSPRSGDLSVYWYQQSLDQGLQFLIQYYNGEERAKGNILERFSAQQFPDLHSELNLSSLELGDSALYFCASSQRGAHEQYFGPGTRLTVT.

Notes on this clonotype: The CDR3 carries no conserved terminal phenylalanine or tryptophan, so it likely arises from a read error. The chain is built from TRBV5-1 and TRBJ2-3; D not certain. The germline gives CDR1 SGHRS, CDR2 YFSETQ. V dropped 0 bases and J dropped 2 bases, with 7 bases sitting between them. This CDR3 has 14 residues. The CDR3 DNA is TGCGCCAGCAGCTTGGGGCAACTCACAGATACGCAGTATCTT. Protein sequence: CASSLGQLTDTQYL.

This rearrangement joins TRBV5-4 to TRBJ1-6; D gene ambiguous. V lost 4 bases and J lost 11, with 16 bases in between. From germline, CDR1 is SGHNT and CDR2 YYREEE (reference sequence). This CDR3 spans 14 amino acids. CDR3 amino acids: CASSANGAATPLHF. In DNA form, the CDR3 reads TGTGCCAGCAGCGCGAACGGAGCAGCGACACCCCTCCACTTT.

This clonotype has a handful of counts. This chain connects TRBV20-1 to TRBJ2-4; 8 bases agree with TRBD2. With V trimmed by 3 bases and J by 5 bases, 3 bases remained unmatched. The length of the CDR3 is 13 residues. Per the germline V gene, CDR1 is DFQATT and CDR2 is SNEGSKA (reference sequence). This chain's CDR3 is CSASLGGENIQYF. The DNA of the CDR3 is TGCAGTGCTAGCCTCGGGGGGGAAAACATTCAGTACTTC.

The V call is TRBV5-1, the J call TRBJ2-1, with 8 bases identical to TRBD2. The J segment lost 5 bases and the V segment lost 1 base, leaving 5 bases of the junction unmatched. CDR1 is SGHRS, CDR2 YFSETQ, per germline. The CDR3 sequence is 15 residues long. CDR3 sequence: CASSLSGSGHNEQFF. The CDR3 DNA sequence: TGCGCCAGCAGCTTGAGCGGGAGCGGCCACAATGAGCAGTTCTTC. Using reference TRBV5-1 and TRBJ2-1 for the parts outside the CDR3, the full variable domain is KAGVTQTPRYLIKTRGQQVTLSCSPISGHRSVSWYQQTPGQGLQFLFEYFSETQRNKGNFPGRFSGRQFSNSRSEMNVSTLELGDSALYLCASSLSGSGHNEQFFGPGTRLTVL.

The rearrangement uses TRBV28 and TRBJ2-1; D possibly corresponds to TRBD2 (6 bases). Germline V lookup: CDR1 MDHEN, CDR2 SYDVKM. With 8 bases removed from V and 3 bases from J, the gap between germline ends came to 11 bases. The CDR3 spans 13 residues. CDR3: CASGGTRYNEQFF. CDR3 nucleotide sequence: TGTGCCAGCGGCGGGACTCGCTACAATGAGCAGTTCTTC.

The CDR3 DNA follows: TGTGCCAGCAGTTCGGAACCCCGGGTATATGGCTACACCTTC. Protein product: CASSSEPRVYGYTF. The chain carries TRBV27 and TRBJ1-2, with no clear D. CDR3 size: 14 residues. Germline V gene data show CDR1 as MNHEY and CDR2 as SMNVEV (reference sequence). V gave up 4 bases and J gave up 5 bases, with 14 bases separating them.

This clonotype occurred a few times. The CDR3: CSARGRVHNEQFF. CDR3 DNA: TGCAGTGCTAGGGGGAGGGTCCACAATGAGCAGTTCTTC. This rearrangement joins TRBV20-1 to TRBJ2-1; the match to TRBD2 covers 7 bases. Germline V gene data show CDR1 as DFQATT and CDR2 as SNEGSKA (reference sequence). Trimming removed 3 bases from V and 5 bases from J; junction bases left unmatched: 4. The length of the CDR3 is 13 residues.

A word on this clonotype: Germline and junction disagree at one end, which may indicate a read error. The chain employs TRBV5-1 and TRBJ2-5; 7 bases are a match to TRBD2. CDR3 length: 14 amino acids. The germline V gene encodes CDR1 SGHRS and CDR2 YFSETQ. CDR3 sequence reads: CASGLAGGQETQYF. CDR3 nucleotides: TGCGCCAGCGGCTTGGCCGGGGGGCAAGAGACCCAGTACTTC.

The chain employs TRBV29-1 and TRBJ1-1; unclear D gene. The CDR3 totals 11 residues. Trimming stripped 2 bases from V and 4 bases from J, with 5 bases between. The germline V gene has CDR1 SQVTM and CDR2 ANQGSEA. CDR3 coding DNA: TGCAGCGTTGAAAGGTCCACTGAAGCTTTCTTT. Amino acid sequence: CSVERSTEAFF.